One and the same sample provided the 24 T cell receptor beta chains below, sequenced in a study of OX40 agonist ivuxolimab in advanced cancers. Data came from immunoSEQ multiplex PCR; TCRdb stores just in-frame clones and leaves some out. The sample contains 50,000 to 60,000 clones, more than 75% of which appear only once. The input for sequencing was CD4+ or CD8+ T cells sorted from blood, taken in a trial of the OX40 agonist ivuxolimab. These receptors were taken from an adult with an advanced solid tumor such as melanoma, head and neck, liver or kidney cancer.

The rearrangement joins TRBV19 to TRBJ1-5; 9 bases fit TRBD1. Trimming removed 6 bases from V and 6 bases from J; junction bases left unmatched: 12. The CDR3 consists of 16 residues. The V gene's germline CDR1 is LNHDA and CDR2 SQIVND (reference sequence). CDR3 in DNA: TGTGCCAGTAGCCAACTCCTCGGGACAGGGCTTCAGCCCCAGCATTTT. Amino acids: CASSQLLGTGLQPQHF.

This chain links TRBV18 with TRBJ2-4; D ambiguous. Germline lookup yields CDR1 KGHSH and CDR2 LQKENI. V was clipped by 0 bases and J by 3 bases, with 3 bases between them. The CDR3 length is 13 residues. The CDR3 sequence: CASSPPNKNIQYF. CDR3 bases: TGTGCCAGCTCACCACCAAACAAAAACATTCAGTACTTC.

The gene calls are TRBV5-4 and TRBJ2-2, with D unclear. Trimming took 2 bases from V and 2 from J, leaving 7 bases between them. CDR3 length: 14 residues. Germline CDR1 and CDR2: SGHNT and YYREEE (reference sequence). The CDR3 here is CASSLRSNTGELFF. The CDR3 DNA follows: TGTGCCAGCAGCTTAAGAAGTAACACCGGGGAGCTGTTTTTT.

The chain links TRBV29-1 to TRBJ1-1; TRBD1 might be the D (5 bases). In germline, CDR1 is SQVTM, CDR2 ANQGSEA. The CDR3 sequence is 15 residues long. V was shortened by 5 bases and J by 1 base, with 17 bases between the two germline ends. DNA for the CDR3: TGCAGCGTTAAGGGGCTGGGGGACGGGAACACTGAAGCTTTCTTT. It translates to CSVKGLGDGNTEAFF.

This clone was observed once. The genes are TRBV6-5 and TRBJ1-3; D is unresolved. CDR1 MNHEY and CDR2 SVGAGI come from the germline V gene. The CDR3 is 15 amino acids. V lost 0 bases and J 0 bases, leaving 6 bases between the germline ends. As DNA, the CDR3 is TGTGCCAGCAGTTACTCACTGAACTCTGGAAACACCATATATTTT. Amino acid sequence: CASSYSLNSGNTIYF.

The chain joins TRBV2 to TRBJ1-2, with a tentative D call TRBD1 (5 bases). The CDR3 contains 14 residues. Germline V gene data show CDR1 as SNHLY and CDR2 as FYNNEI. The V end lost 5 bases, the J end lost 0 bases, and 10 bases lay between the germline ends. The CDR3 DNA follows: TGTGCCAGCAGTCCTGGACAAGCTAACTATGGCTACACCTTC. This sequence encodes CASSPGQANYGYTF.

The chain uses TRBV20-1 and TRBJ2-1; 7 bases fit TRBD2. This CDR3 contains 11 residues. CDR1 and CDR2 (germline): DFQATT, SNEGSKA (reference sequence). CDR3 nucleotides: TGCAGGCCTAGCGGCTACAATGAGCAGTTCTTC. This sequence encodes CRPSGYNEQFF.

The table lists this clone with a few counts. V and J are TRBV4-1 and TRBJ1-2; D unresolved. Germline V gene lookup returns CDR1 MGHRA and CDR2 YSYEKL. Trimming removed 2 bases at V and 3 bases at J, with 16 bases between. This CDR3 is 16 amino acids long. The CDR3 here is CASSQREVRLDYGYTF. For the CDR3, the DNA is TGCGCCAGCAGCCAAAGGGAAGTAAGGTTGGACTATGGCTACACCTTC.

Here the CDR3 reads CASSLVRGQGDHEQYF. DNA of the CDR3: TGCGCCAGCAGCCTAGTTCGGGGACAGGGGGACCACGAGCAGTACTTC. This sequence joins TRBV5-1 and TRBJ2-5; 11 bases are a match to TRBD1. The assigned J gene may be wrong: the sequence end matches TRBJ2-7 better. The CDR3 is 16 residues long. The germline V gene encodes CDR1 SGHRS and CDR2 YFSETQ.

The chain uses TRBV21-1 and TRBJ1-4. TRBV21-1 is shown as a pseudogene. This CDR3 is 15 amino acids long. The CDR3 here is CASSPSRTTNEKLFF. The CDR3 bases are TGTGCCAGCAGCCCATCGCGAACAACTAATGAAAAACTGTTTTTT.

This chain uses TRBV11-2 with TRBJ2-1; 11 nucleotides align to TRBD2. In germline, CDR1 is SGHAT, CDR2 FQNNGV. Germline trimming cut 3 bases from V and 4 bases from J; bases unmatched to any gene: 11. The CDR3 totals 18 residues. As DNA, the CDR3 is TGTGCCAGCAGCTTTCTGGGCCTACTAGCGGGAGCTTACAATGAGCAGTTCTTC. The encoded protein is CASSFLGLLAGAYNEQFF.

V and J are TRBV5-1 and TRBJ2-1; D gene ambiguous. CDR3 length: 15 amino acids. Trimming took off 2 bases at V and 0 bases at J, with 9 bases between the two ends. The germline V gene has CDR1 SGHRS and CDR2 YFSETQ. The CDR3 nucleotides read TGCGCCAGCAGCTTCGACGGTAGCTCCTACAATGAGCAGTTCTTC. It codes for CASSFDGSSYNEQFF.

V usage is TRBV4-3 and J usage is TRBJ2-7; D ambiguous. V was trimmed by 0 bases and J by 1 base, leaving 10 bases between them. CDR1 LGHNA and CDR2 YSLEER come from the germline V gene. CDR3 length: 15 residues. The CDR3 region is CASSQEPGGSYEQYF. The CDR3 nucleotides are TGCGCCAGCAGCCAAGAACCCGGCGGATCCTACGAGCAGTACTTC.

The rearrangement joins TRBV6-1 to TRBJ2-5, with 12 positions matching TRBD1. CDR1 is MNHNS, CDR2 SASEGT, per germline. The CDR3 contains 15 residues. The ends lost 7 bases at V and 4 bases at J; junction bases unmatched: 7. For the CDR3, the DNA is TGTGCCAGCATTTTCGGGACAGGGGGCGGAGAGACCCAGTACTTC. It is translated as CASIFGTGGGETQYF.

This clone was observed once. The genes are TRBV9 and TRBJ2-7; TRBD1 matches at 7 bases. Looked up from germline, CDR1 is SGDLS and CDR2 is YYNGEE. This CDR3 has 15 residues. Unmatched junction bases numbered 8, after V lost 2 bases and J lost 3 bases. This chain's CDR3 is CASSVQGDRNYEQYF. CDR3 sequence (DNA): TGTGCCAGCAGCGTCCAAGGGGACAGAAACTACGAGCAGTACTTC. Variable domain in full (rest from reference TRBV9 and TRBJ2-7): DSGVTQTPKHLITATGQRVTLRCSPRSGDLSVYWYQQSLDQGLQFLIQYYNGEERAKGNILERFSAQQFPDLHSELNLSSLELGDSALYFCASSVQGDRNYEQYFGPGTRLTVT.

The rearrangement uses TRBV30 and TRBJ2-7; 8 nucleotides match TRBD2. The V gene end was trimmed by 2 bases and the J gene end by 3 bases; junction bases not matched to a gene: 6. The CDR3 contains 14 residues. From germline, CDR1 is GTSNPN and CDR2 SVGIG (reference sequence). CDR3 residues: CAWSSLAGVYEQYF. The CDR3 region has the DNA TGTGCCTGGAGTTCCCTAGCGGGCGTCTACGAGCAGTACTTC. The full variable domain, its missing parts supplied by reference TRBV30 and TRBJ2-7, is SQTIHQWPATLVQPVGSPLSLECTVEGTSNPNLYWYRQAAGRGLQLLFYSVGIGQISSEVPQNLSASRPQDRQFILSSKKLLLSDSGFYLCAWSSLAGVYEQYFGPGTRLTVT.

This clone was recorded only once. The genes are TRBV6-5 and TRBJ2-5; 7 bases map to TRBD1. The CDR3 runs 13 residues. V lost 6 bases to trimming and J lost 4 bases; unmatched junction nucleotides: 5. Germline values: CDR1 MNHEY, CDR2 SVGAGI. The CDR3 loop is CASRGTVPETQYF. The CDR3 bases are TGTGCCAGCAGAGGGACAGTCCCAGAGACCCAGTACTTC.

The chain is built from TRBV15 and TRBJ2-7; D possibly corresponds to TRBD2 (5 bases). This CDR3 has 16 amino acids. CDR1 LNHNV and CDR2 YYDKDF come from the germline V gene (reference sequence). V lost 2 bases, J lost 0 bases, and 14 bases lay in between. The chain's CDR3 is CATSRSPTGSSYEQYF. CDR3 sequence (DNA): TGTGCCACCAGCAGATCCCCGACGGGGAGCTCCTACGAGCAGTACTTC.

The V and J genes are TRBV19 and TRBJ2-7, with TRBD1 matching over 7 bases. V lost 8 bases, J lost 5 bases, and 6 bases stayed unmatched. Germline CDR1 is LNHDA and CDR2 is SQIVND (reference sequence). The length of the CDR3 is 12 residues. As DNA, the CDR3 is TGTGCCAGTGGGAACAGGGGTAACGAGCAGTACTTC. This codes for CASGNRGNEQYF.

CDR3 protein: CASSRTVAGYTF. CDR3 in DNA: TGTGCCAGCAGCCGGACAGTAGCTGGCTACACCTTC. V and J are TRBV28 and TRBJ1-2; maybe TRBD1 (6 bases). CDR1 is MDHEN and CDR2 is SYDVKM in the germline V gene. The CDR3 totals 12 residues. Trimming stripped 6 bases from V and 7 bases from J, with 12 bases between.

The chain carries TRBV27 and TRBJ2-3, with TRBD2 as a possible D gene (5 bases). The CDR3 length is 16 residues. V was cut by 1 base and J by 1 base, with 12 bases left in between. Germline V gene lookup returns CDR1 MNHEY and CDR2 SMNVEV (reference sequence). CDR3 bases: TGTGCCAGCAGTTTATTTTTGATCGGGGGCACAGATACGCAGTATTTT. This encodes CASSLFLIGGTDTQYF.

This chain uses TRBV4-1 with TRBJ2-7; 11 positions match TRBD1. The germline CDR1 and CDR2 sequences are MGHRA and YSYEKL. The V gene end was trimmed by 4 bases and the J gene end by 7 bases; junction bases not matched to a gene: 21. This CDR3 has 19 amino acids. The CDR3 reads CASSRTWTGGSPYGREQYF. In nucleotides, the CDR3 is TGCGCCAGCAGCCGAACCTGGACAGGGGGCTCACCATACGGTCGAGAGCAGTACTTC.

The chain is built from TRBV5-6 and TRBJ1-1; the match to TRBD1 covers 9 bases. The V gene's germline CDR1 is SGHDT and CDR2 YYEEEE. This CDR3 has 16 residues. Unmatched junction bases numbered 12, after V lost 1 base and J lost 8 bases. The CDR3 DNA reads TGTGCCAGCAGCTTGAAGTCGGGACAGGGTAGGAGGGAAGCTTTCTTT. It encodes CASSLKSGQGRREAFF.

The rearrangement joins TRBV6-5 to TRBJ2-7; D might be TRBD1 (6 bases). Deletions cut 3 bases from V and 0 bases from J, with 15 bases between. CDR1 and CDR2 from the germline V gene are MNHEY and SVGAGI. This CDR3 has 16 amino acids. CDR3: CASSYFGTHISYEQYF. Here the CDR3 DNA reads TGTGCCAGCAGTTATTTCGGGACACACATCTCCTACGAGCAGTACTTC.